This entry lists 9 T cell receptor beta chains sequenced from one sample in a study of low-dose radiotherapy and immunotherapy resistance in tumors. Time point defined: before trial treatment. Gene-specific TRAV and TRBV primers were used for first-strand cDNA, covering alpha and beta chains. TCR amplification involved 20 PCR cycles with a constant-region primer and V-primer adapter. TCRdb re-called the reads through MiXCR, storing one row per CDR3 protein. This sample carries tens of thousands of distinct CDR3 sequences, approximately 17% of them seen once, and the ten largest clones take 5% to 6.5%. Here the sequenced sample was PBMCs, taken before treatment. All receptors come from a male donor with prostate cancer.

This clonotype occurred many times. CDR3 sequence reads: CASSLIGGSGYEQYF. DNA of the CDR3: TGCGCCAGCAGCCTAATCGGCGGCAGTGGGTACGAGCAGTACTTC. The gene calls are TRBV4-1 and TRBJ2-7; D is unresolved. Trimming removed 4 bases from V and 4 bases from J, with 17 bases in between. The CDR3 contains 15 residues. Germline V lookup: CDR1 MGHRA, CDR2 YSYEKL.

This clonotype came up once. This sequence is one base from a far larger clone and is likely a read error. The chain links TRBV6-2 or TRBV6-3 to TRBJ2-1; 7 nucleotides match TRBD2. In germline, CDR1 is MNHEY, CDR2 SVGEGT. With 10 bases clipped from V and 6 bases from J, the junction kept 9 bases outside the gene matches. This CDR3 contains 13 residues. The CDR3 sequence: CAIGGSASNEQFF. CDR3 DNA sequence: TGTGCCATCGGGGGGAGCGCAAGCAATGAGCAGTTCTTC.

This clonotype was observed many times. The V gene is TRBV29-1, the J gene TRBJ1-3; 9 bases align to TRBD1. Per germline, CDR1 SQVTM and CDR2 ANQGSEA. This CDR3 contains 13 residues. V lost 6 bases to trimming and J lost 4 bases; unmatched junction nucleotides: 4. CDR3 protein: CSVGQGSGNTIYF. CDR3 nucleotides: TGCAGCGTAGGACAGGGGTCCGGAAACACCATATATTTT.

In its sample, this clonotype was seen many times. The rearrangement uses TRBV1 and TRBJ2-3; TRBD1, the D gene given by the table, was not confirmed from the DNA. TRBV1 is an annotated pseudogene. This CDR3 is built from 17 residues. This CDR3 is CASSQDTGSGVTDTQYF. The CDR3 coding sequence is TGCGCCAGCAGCCAAGACACAGGGTCGGGTGTCACAGATACGCAGTATTTT.

The rearrangement links TRBV28 to TRBJ2-3; 9 bases match TRBD1. Germline CDR1 reads MDHEN; CDR2 reads SYDVKM. This CDR3 has 14 amino acids. J gave up 9 bases and V 7 bases, and 11 bases lay outside the gene matches. As DNA, the CDR3 is TGTGCCAGCACTCCCTCTGAAGGGACAGGGACGCAGTATTTT. The encoded protein is CASTPSEGTGTQYF.

This clonotype was observed many times. The V gene is TRBV12-3 or TRBV12-4, the J gene TRBJ2-2; TRBD2 agrees at 10 bases. V was clipped by 3 bases and J by 5 bases; unmatched bases: 3. CDR3 length equals 15 residues. CDR3 bases: TGTGCCAGCAGTTTCGTACTAGCGGGGACCGGGGAGCTGTTTTTT. Its protein is CASSFVLAGTGELFF.

The chain couples TRBV5-5 to TRBJ2-2; 7 positions match TRBD2. Trimming removed 4 bases from V and 4 bases from J; junction bases left unmatched: 7. Per the germline V gene, CDR1 is SGHKS and CDR2 is YYEKEE (reference sequence). The CDR3 totals 15 residues. DNA for the CDR3: TGTGCCAGCAGCCGCCCGGGCGGGAGCACCGGGGAGCTGTTTTTT. Translated, it gives CASSRPGGSTGELFF.

This clonotype occurred a few times. The gene calls are TRBV5-5 and TRBJ2-3; D assignment may be TRBD1 or TRBD2 (5 bases each). Trimming shortened V by 0 bases and J by 4 bases, and 18 bases separated the two germline ends. This CDR3 has 17 residues. Germline CDR1 is SGHKS and CDR2 is YYEKEE (reference sequence). The CDR3 is CASSLVPGSGPADTQYF. The CDR3 region has the DNA TGTGCCAGCAGCTTGGTTCCTGGGTCGGGGCCTGCAGATACGCAGTATTTT.

In this sample, this clonotype turned up many times. This CDR3 reads CASSLSTGSAPLHF. The CDR3 coding sequence is TGTGCCAGCAGCTTGTCGACAGGGTCGGCACCCCTCCACTTT. The V call is TRBV5-4, the J call TRBJ1-6; 7 bases fit TRBD1. This CDR3 has 14 residues. The germline CDR1 and CDR2 sequences are SGHNT and YYREEE (reference sequence). V trimming: 1 base; J trimming: 11 bases; junction bases outside the gene matches: 6. Supplemented by reference TRBV5-4 and TRBJ1-6, the full variable domain reads ETGVTQSPTHLIKTRGQQVTLRCSSQSGHNTVSWYQQALGQGPQFIFQYYREEENGRGNFPPRFSGLQFPNYSSELNVNALELDDSALYLCASSLSTGSAPLHFGNGTRLTVT.